Listed here are 26 T cell receptor beta chains from one sample, sequenced in a study of patients and donors after allogeneic stem cell transplantation (dated by TCRdb to 2020 to 2022). Libraries were made using RT-PCR. Sequencing was performed on a NextSeq 550. TCRdb passed the public sequencing reads through fastp at Q25 and MiXCR, retaining productive beta sequences. When rows share a CDR3 protein, they turn into one entry using the most common DNA and genes. A total of about 410,000 distinct CDR3 sequences appear in this sample, 16% of them only once. The ten largest clones take up roughly 7% of the sample. The material sequenced was blood, either unsorted or a sorted T cell fraction (not recorded which). Receptors originate from a human donor who was either an allogeneic HSCT recipient or a stem cell or donor lymphocyte infusion donor (not recorded which). It is not recorded whose cells these are; they may come from a transplant donor.

The sample holds a few counts of this clonotype. The chain is built from TRBV7-2 and TRBJ1-5; TRBD1 is a possible D gene (5 bases). The ends were cut back, 1 base at V and 5 bases at J, with 12 bases in the middle. Looked up from germline, CDR1 is SGHTA and CDR2 is FQGNSA. This CDR3 contains 15 residues. The chain's CDR3 is CASSLGQGPHQPQHF. The CDR3 bases are TGTGCCAGCAGCTTAGGGCAGGGCCCCCATCAGCCCCAGCATTTT.

This clonotype was detected a few times. DNA for the CDR3: TGCTCCTCTGCCCCCCAGAGGCTCCTTTCCTACAATGAGCAGTTCTTC. It is translated as CSSAPQRLLSYNEQFF. This rearrangement joins TRBV29-1 to TRBJ2-1; D ambiguous. This CDR3 spans 16 amino acids. CDR1 SQVTM and CDR2 ANQGSEA come from the germline V gene.

The V call is TRBV3-1, the J call TRBJ2-7; 14 bases match TRBD2. With V trimmed by 4 bases and J by 6 bases, 2 bases remained unmatched. The CDR3 loop spans 14 amino acids. CDR1 and CDR2 from the germline V gene are LGHDT and YNNKEL (reference sequence). As DNA, the CDR3 is TGTGCCAGCAGCCCGGGACTAGCGGGAGCCGAGCAGTACTTC. The encoded protein is CASSPGLAGAEQYF.

This chain uses TRBV7-2 with TRBJ2-7, with D perhaps TRBD1 or TRBD2 (6 bases each). V shed 2 bases and J shed 0 bases, with 17 bases lying between them. The CDR3 length is 17 residues. Germline values: CDR1 SGHTA, CDR2 FQGNSA. CDR3 sequence: CASSLKGRGRSSYEQYF. CDR3 DNA sequence: TGTGCCAGCAGCTTAAAGGGAAGGGGGAGGAGCTCCTACGAGCAGTACTTC.

The rearrangement links TRBV10-3 to TRBJ1-2; D unclear. The CDR3 extends over 13 amino acids. Germline assignment: CDR1 ENHRY and CDR2 SYGVKD. The germline V and J ends were trimmed by 1 base and 8 bases, with 11 bases remaining between them. The CDR3 loop reads CAISEWEGNGYTF. The CDR3 DNA is TGTGCCATCAGTGAGTGGGAGGGTAACGGCTACACCTTC.

This clonotype was seen only a few times. The chain employs TRBV20-1 and TRBJ2-1, with 11 nucleotides matching TRBD2. V shed 3 bases and J 2 bases; nucleotides not matched to a gene: 6. Germline V gene lookup returns CDR1 DFQATT and CDR2 SNEGSKA (reference sequence). The CDR3 length is 16 residues. The CDR3: CSARTSGAWAYNEQFF. CDR3 in DNA: TGCAGTGCTAGGACTAGCGGGGCATGGGCCTACAATGAGCAGTTCTTC.

This clonotype appeared a few times. The chain joins TRBV6-5 to TRBJ1-2, with a weak D call TRBD1 (5 bases). The CDR3 runs to 12 residues. From germline, CDR1 is MNHEY and CDR2 SVGAGI. V lost 6 bases to trimming and J lost 8 bases, with 13 bases between them. CDR3 protein: CASRGTGEGYTF. The CDR3 coding sequence is TGTGCCAGCAGGGGGACGGGGGAGGGCTACACCTTC.

This clonotype was counted many times. The V gene is TRBV7-9, the J gene TRBJ2-7, with D possibly being TRBD1 (6 bases). V lost 6 bases and J 7 bases, leaving 10 bases between the germline ends. The germline gives CDR1 SEHNR, CDR2 FQNEAQ (reference sequence). The CDR3 has 11 residues. The CDR3 spells CASSLRGEQYF. The DNA for the CDR3 is TGTGCCAGCAGTTTGAGGGGGGAGCAGTACTTC.

Only one count was recorded for this clonotype. The genes are TRBV4-2 and TRBJ2-1; D may be TRBD2 (6 bases). Trimming pared 6 bases from V and 6 bases from J, leaving 15 bases between. The germline CDR1 and CDR2 sequences are LGHNA and YNFKEQ. The CDR3 runs to 14 residues. Written as DNA, the CDR3 is TGTGCCAGCAGGACGTCACGGGGGTCCAATGAGCAGTTCTTC. Residues: CASRTSRGSNEQFF.

This clonotype appeared a few times. The gene calls are TRBV4-3 and TRBJ2-2; D is undetermined. Trimming removed 0 bases at V and 6 bases at J, with 11 bases between. CDR1 is LGHNA, CDR2 YSLEER, per germline. The CDR3 extends over 15 amino acids. For the CDR3, the DNA is TGCGCCAGCAGCCAAGATAGGTGGACGGCCGGGGAGCTGTTTTTT. Its translation is CASSQDRWTAGELFF.

The chain employs TRBV7-6 and TRBJ2-7, with D possibly being TRBD1 or TRBD2 (7 bases each). This CDR3 spans 17 amino acids. Trimming pared 4 bases from V and 0 bases from J, leaving 19 bases between. Germline V gene lookup returns CDR1 SGHVS and CDR2 FNYEAQ. The CDR3 loop is CASSWGQGGASSYEQYF. The DNA for the CDR3 is TGTGCCAGCAGCTGGGGCCAGGGGGGGGCGAGCTCCTACGAGCAGTACTTC.

V gene TRBV19 combines with J gene TRBJ2-6; D is ambiguous. Trimming cost V 7 bases and J 3 bases, with 4 bases left between them. This CDR3 has 12 residues. Germline values: CDR1 LNHDA, CDR2 SQIVND (reference sequence). Here the CDR3 reads CASNFGANVLTF. The CDR3 DNA reads as TGTGCCAGTAATTTTGGGGCCAACGTCCTGACTTTC. Full variable domain (remainder filled in from reference TRBV19 and TRBJ2-6): DGGITQSPKYLFRKEGQNVTLSCEQNLNHDAMYWYRQDPGQGLRLIYYSQIVNDFQKGDIAEGYSVSREKKESFPLTVTSAQKNPTAFYLCASNFGANVLTFGAGSRLTVL.

This clonotype appeared a few times. The chain is built from TRBV12-3 or TRBV12-4 and TRBJ2-1, with TRBD2 matching over 9 bases. With V trimmed by 6 bases and J by 7 bases, 4 bases remained unmatched. This CDR3 has 13 amino acids. The CDR3 region is CASRRLAANEQFF. CDR3 DNA sequence: TGTGCCAGCAGACGACTAGCGGCGAATGAGCAGTTCTTC.

V and J are TRBV12-3 or TRBV12-4 and TRBJ1-5; 9 positions agree with TRBD1. CDR3 length equals 15 residues. The V gene end was trimmed by 6 bases and the J gene end by 7 bases; junction bases not matched to a gene: 10. CDR3 sequence (DNA): TGTGCCAGCAGAACCGGGACAGGGAAGAACCAGCCCCAGCATTTT. It codes for CASRTGTGKNQPQHF.

A word on this clonotype: Germline and junction disagree at one end, which may indicate a read error. The rearrangement uses TRBV7-7 and TRBJ2-5; the D is unclear. CDR1 and CDR2 from the germline V gene are SSHAT and FNYEAQ (reference sequence). This CDR3 comprises 13 residues. The CDR3 nucleotides are TGTGCTAGCAGCGAAAACCCGACCGTCGTGCAGTACTTC. It encodes CASSENPTVVQYF.

The V and J genes are TRBV7-9 and TRBJ2-5, with TRBD1 matching over 8 bases. Germline CDR1 SEHNR, CDR2 FQNEAQ (reference sequence). V shed 5 bases, J shed 6 bases, and the junction held 17 bases outside the gene matches. This CDR3 region has 17 residues. CDR3 in DNA: TGTGCCAGCAGCCCGAAACTGACGACAGGGGTTGAACAGACCCAGTACTTC. Its translation is CASSPKLTTGVEQTQYF.

This clonotype came up many times. This rearrangement joins TRBV28 to TRBJ2-1; the D is unclear. This CDR3 region has 11 residues. V dropped 5 bases and J dropped 8 bases, with 7 bases sitting between them. The germline gives CDR1 MDHEN, CDR2 SYDVKM. CDR3 in amino acids: CASSIRDEQFF. DNA of the CDR3: TGTGCCAGCAGTATCCGAGATGAGCAGTTCTTC. Filled out from reference TRBV28 and TRBJ2-1, the complete variable domain reads DVKVTQSSRYLVKRTGEKVFLECVQDMDHENMFWYRQDPGLGLRLIYFSYDVKMKEKGDIPEGYSVSREKKERFSLILESASTNQTSMYLCASSIRDEQFFGPGTRLTVL.

This clonotype came up a few times. The CDR3 DNA sequence: TGCAGTGCCTTGGGACAGCGCCAAGAGACCCAGTACTTC. Its protein product is CSALGQRQETQYF. The chain recombines TRBV20-1 with TRBJ2-5; 7 bases align to TRBD1. Germline CDR1 and CDR2: DFQATT and SNEGSKA (reference sequence). J was trimmed by 1 base and V by 6 bases; bases with no gene match: 5. The CDR3 is 13 amino acids.

The chain joins TRBV18 to TRBJ2-1; D call uncertain. Trimming left V 0 bases short and J 9 bases short, with 9 bases between. This CDR3 has 13 residues. The germline gives CDR1 KGHSH, CDR2 LQKENI. The CDR3 region has the DNA TGTGCCAGCTCACCACCGGAGCGTTCTGAGCAGTTCTTC. It encodes CASSPPERSEQFF. The variable domain in full, with the rest retrieved from reference TRBV18 and TRBJ2-1, is NAGVMQNPRHLVRRRGQEARLRCSPMKGHSHVYWYRQLPEEGLKFMVYLQKENIIDESGMPKERFSAEFPKEGPSILRIQQVVRGDSAAYFCASSPPERSEQFFGPGTRLTVL.

This clonotype was detected many times. As DNA, the CDR3 is TGTGCCAGCAGCTTGGCCAAAATAGCGGGAGGGCCAGGGAATACGCAGTATTTT. As protein: CASSLAKIAGGPGNTQYF. The chain joins TRBV5-6 to TRBJ2-3, with 11 bases identical to TRBD2. This CDR3 is 18 amino acids long. Losses at the gene ends were 0 bases for V and 7 bases for J; bases not matched to a gene: 13. Germline CDR1 and CDR2: SGHDT and YYEEEE.

The chain uses TRBV4-2 and TRBJ2-5; D is undetermined. The germline V gene encodes CDR1 LGHNA and CDR2 YNFKEQ. The CDR3 consists of 16 residues. The V gene lost 1 base and the J gene lost 1 base, with 13 bases spanning the gap. The CDR3: CASSQAIKAGQETQYF. CDR3 nucleotide sequence: TGTGCCAGCAGCCAAGCTATTAAGGCAGGCCAAGAGACCCAGTACTTC.

V and J are TRBV5-1 and TRBJ2-7; D is unclear. The CDR3 contains 13 residues. The germline V and J ends were trimmed by 6 bases and 0 bases, with 10 bases remaining between them. Germline CDR1 SGHRS, CDR2 YFSETQ. The DNA of the CDR3 is TGCGCCAGCATGCGGTATGGCTCCTACGAGCAGTACTTC. It codes for CASMRYGSYEQYF.

This clonotype was seen more than once but under ten times. The rearrangement joins TRBV7-3 to TRBJ2-3, with TRBD2 matching 9 bases. Germline CDR1 and CDR2: SGHTA and FQGTGA. Trimming removed 5 bases from V and 4 bases from J; junction bases left unmatched: 7. CDR3 length: 15 amino acids. CDR3 nucleotides: TGTGCCAGCAGCAGAAATAGCGGGGGACCAGATACGCAGTATTTT. This gives the protein CASSRNSGGPDTQYF.

This clonotype was seen only a few times. This rearrangement joins TRBV29-1 to TRBJ1-1; no definite D call. V was trimmed by 4 bases and J by 1 base, leaving 10 bases between them. The CDR3 covers 13 residues. Germline V lookup: CDR1 SQVTM, CDR2 ANQGSEA. CDR3 sequence: CSVAHGPNTEAFF. As DNA, the CDR3 is TGCAGCGTTGCTCACGGGCCGAACACTGAAGCTTTCTTT.

This clonotype has only a few counts. This rearrangement joins TRBV30 to TRBJ1-1, with a tentative D call TRBD1 (5 bases). Trimming removed 4 bases at V and 0 bases at J, with 9 bases between. CDR3 length: 13 amino acids. The germline CDR1 and CDR2 sequences are GTSNPN and SVGIG (reference sequence). Here the CDR3 DNA reads TGTGCCTGGACTGAGGGGATGAACACTGAAGCTTTCTTT. This gives the protein CAWTEGMNTEAFF.

This clonotype has only a few counts. J is TRBJ2-7 and V is TRBV7-2; D is ambiguous. V lost 5 bases to trimming and J lost 4 bases, with 9 bases between them. Germline-derived CDR1 and CDR2 are SGHTA and FQGNSA. This CDR3 region has 12 residues. CDR3 DNA: TGTGCCAGCAGCCCCTGGGCGTACGAGCAGTACTTC. Protein sequence: CASSPWAYEQYF.